These 6 T cell receptor beta chains came from one sample sequenced in a study of T cells in Graves' hyperthyroidism and ophthalmopathy. Researchers amplified the TCR beta CDR3 regions from RNA transcripts. The study used the HTBI primer set for a first-round RT-PCR of the TCR CDR3. TCRdb independently ran MiXCR on the multiplex PCR reads; one entry per CDR3 protein. Found here are fewer than 650,000 distinct CDR3 sequences, 40% to 50% of them singletons; the top ten hold about 43%. Material: peripheral blood or thyroid tissue (not recorded which). These receptors originate from an adult woman with Graves' disease, either hyperthyroidism or ophthalmopathy (not recorded which).

In its sample, this clonotype was seen many times. The chain employs TRBV29-1 and TRBJ1-5; D is undetermined. The CDR3 totals 13 residues. Germline lookup yields CDR1 SQVTM and CDR2 ANQGSEA. Trimming cost V 4 bases and J 7 bases, with 14 bases left between them. The DNA for the CDR3 is TGCAGCGTTGTTGCCACTGTGGGCCAGCCCCAGCATTTT. Encoded protein: CSVVATVGQPQHF.

This clonotype was recorded at least ten times. V is TRBV5-1 and J is TRBJ2-5; TRBD2 is a possible D gene (6 bases). Germline assignment: CDR1 SGHRS and CDR2 YFSETQ. V was clipped by 6 bases and J by 5 bases, with 14 bases between them. The CDR3 sequence is 13 residues long. This chain's CDR3 is CASIRERGETQYF. The CDR3 DNA sequence: TGCGCCAGCATCCGGGAGAGAGGGGAGACCCAGTACTTC. Looking up the rest from reference TRBV5-1 and TRBJ2-5 gives the full variable domain: KAGVTQTPRYLIKTRGQQVTLSCSPISGHRSVSWYQQTPGQGLQFLFEYFSETQRNKGNFPGRFSGRQFSNSRSEMNVSTLELGDSALYLCASIRERGETQYFGPGTRLLVL.

CDR3 sequence reads: CTSSLAIRSGANVLTF. In DNA form, the CDR3 reads TGTACCAGCAGCTTAGCGATCCGTTCTGGGGCCAACGTCCTGACTTTC. The chain uses TRBV7-2 and TRBJ2-6, with unresolved D. Germline lookup yields CDR1 SGHTA and CDR2 FQGNSA. V was pared by 0 bases and J by 1 base, with 7 bases between. The CDR3 is made up of 16 amino acids. Variable domain in full (rest from reference TRBV7-2 and TRBJ2-6): GAGVSQSPSNKVTEKGKDVELRCDPISGHTALYWYRQSLGQGLEFLIYFQGNSAPDKSGLPSDRFSAERTGGSVSTLTIQRTQQEDSAVYLCTSSLAIRSGANVLTFGAGSRLTVL.

Of note for this clonotype: This could be a read error, since a much larger clone is one nucleotide away. V and J are TRBV10-3 and TRBJ1-5; D may be TRBD1 (5 bases). V was clipped by 11 bases and J by 4 bases, with 33 bases between them. CDR3 size: 19 residues. Germline CDR1 is ENHRY and CDR2 is SYGVKD. The DNA of the CDR3 is TGTGCCGCCAGGCAGCCGGACGTATCCCGGGACCCACGGAATCAGCCCCAGCATTTT. This gives the protein CAARQPDVSRDPRNQPQHF.

This clonotype was found many times. The chain joins TRBV20-1 to TRBJ1-1, with D perhaps matching TRBD1 (5 bases). V was clipped by 3 bases and J by 8 bases, with 19 bases between them. Germline V gene sequence: CDR1 DFQATT, CDR2 SNEGSKA (reference sequence). The CDR3 is 14 amino acids. The CDR3 bases are TGCAGTGCTAGGGAGGGGACCGCCGCACGAGAAGCTTTCTTT. Translated: CSAREGTAAREAFF.

This clonotype was picked up many times. The chain links TRBV2 to TRBJ2-2; 11 bases fit TRBD2. This CDR3 is built from 17 residues. V lost 1 base, J lost 5 bases, and 6 bases stayed unmatched. Germline CDR1 is SNHLY and CDR2 is FYNNEI. The CDR3 is CASSEVSIAGGTGELFF. CDR3 nucleotide sequence: TGTGCCAGCAGTGAAGTGTCGATAGCGGGAGGGACCGGGGAGCTGTTTTTT.